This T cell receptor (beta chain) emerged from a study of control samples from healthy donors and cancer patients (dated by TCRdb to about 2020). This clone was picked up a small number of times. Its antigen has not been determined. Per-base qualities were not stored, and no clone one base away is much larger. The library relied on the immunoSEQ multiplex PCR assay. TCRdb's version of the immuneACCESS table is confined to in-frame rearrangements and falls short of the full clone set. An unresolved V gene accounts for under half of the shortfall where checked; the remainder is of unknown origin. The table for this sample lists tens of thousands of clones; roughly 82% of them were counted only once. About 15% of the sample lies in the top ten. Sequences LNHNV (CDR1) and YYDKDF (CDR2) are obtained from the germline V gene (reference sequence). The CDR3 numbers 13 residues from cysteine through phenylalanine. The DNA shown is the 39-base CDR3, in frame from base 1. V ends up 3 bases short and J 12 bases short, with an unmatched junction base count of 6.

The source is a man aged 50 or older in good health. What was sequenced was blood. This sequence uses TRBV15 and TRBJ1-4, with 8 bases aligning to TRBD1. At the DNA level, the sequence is TGTGCCACCAGCAGGGGGGGACAGGTGGAACTGTTTTTT. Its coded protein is CATSRGGQVELFF.